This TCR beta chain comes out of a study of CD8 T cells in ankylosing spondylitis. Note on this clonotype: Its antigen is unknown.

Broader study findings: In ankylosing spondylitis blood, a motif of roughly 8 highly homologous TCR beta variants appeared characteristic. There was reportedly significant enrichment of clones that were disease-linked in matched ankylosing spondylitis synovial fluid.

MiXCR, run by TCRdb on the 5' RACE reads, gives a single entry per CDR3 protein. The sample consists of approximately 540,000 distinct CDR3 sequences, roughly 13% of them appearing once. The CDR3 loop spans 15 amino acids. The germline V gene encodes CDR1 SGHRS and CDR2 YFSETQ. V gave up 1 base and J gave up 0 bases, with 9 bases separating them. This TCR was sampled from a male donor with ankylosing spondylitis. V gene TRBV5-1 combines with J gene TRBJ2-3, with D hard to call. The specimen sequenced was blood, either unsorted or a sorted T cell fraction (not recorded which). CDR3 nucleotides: TGCGCCAGCAGCTTGAAGGATACTAGCACAGATACGCAGTATTTT. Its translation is CASSLKDTSTDTQYF.